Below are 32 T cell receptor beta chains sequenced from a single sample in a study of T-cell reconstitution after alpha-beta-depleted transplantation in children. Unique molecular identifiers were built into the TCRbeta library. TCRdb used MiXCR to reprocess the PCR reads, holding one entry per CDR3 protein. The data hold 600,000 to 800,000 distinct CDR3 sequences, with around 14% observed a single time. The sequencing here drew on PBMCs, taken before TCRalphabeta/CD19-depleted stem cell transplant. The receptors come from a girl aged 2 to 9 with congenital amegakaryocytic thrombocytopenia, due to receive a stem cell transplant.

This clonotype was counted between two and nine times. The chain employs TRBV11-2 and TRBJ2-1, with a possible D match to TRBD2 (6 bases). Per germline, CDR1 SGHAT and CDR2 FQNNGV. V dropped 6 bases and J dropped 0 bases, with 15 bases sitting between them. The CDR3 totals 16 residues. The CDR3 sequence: CASSPIAANSYNEQFF. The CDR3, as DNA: TGTGCCAGCAGTCCAATAGCGGCGAACTCCTACAATGAGCAGTTCTTC.

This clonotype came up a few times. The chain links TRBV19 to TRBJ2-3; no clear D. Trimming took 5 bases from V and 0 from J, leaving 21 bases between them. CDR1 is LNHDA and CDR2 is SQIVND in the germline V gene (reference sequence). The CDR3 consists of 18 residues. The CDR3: CASSSSAPYPFSTDTQYF. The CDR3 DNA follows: TGTGCCAGTAGTTCCAGCGCCCCTTACCCCTTCAGCACAGATACGCAGTATTTT.

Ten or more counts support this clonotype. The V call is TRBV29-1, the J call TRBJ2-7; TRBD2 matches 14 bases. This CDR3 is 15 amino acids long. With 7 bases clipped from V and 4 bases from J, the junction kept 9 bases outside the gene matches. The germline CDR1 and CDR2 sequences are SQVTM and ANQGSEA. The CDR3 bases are TGCAGCGCCCTGGGACTAGCGGGAGTTCAGTACGAGCAGTACTTC. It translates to CSALGLAGVQYEQYF.

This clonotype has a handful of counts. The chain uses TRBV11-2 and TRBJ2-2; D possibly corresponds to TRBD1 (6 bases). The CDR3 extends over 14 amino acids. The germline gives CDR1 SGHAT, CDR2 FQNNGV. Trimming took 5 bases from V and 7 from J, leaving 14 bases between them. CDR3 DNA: TGTGCCAGCAGCCCGTACAGGGCGCTCGGGGAGCTGTTTTTT. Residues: CASSPYRALGELFF.

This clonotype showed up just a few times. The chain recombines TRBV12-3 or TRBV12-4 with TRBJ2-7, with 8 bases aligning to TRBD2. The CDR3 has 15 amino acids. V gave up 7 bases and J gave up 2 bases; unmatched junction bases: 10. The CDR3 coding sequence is TGTGCCAGCAAAATAAGCGGGAGCGGGGCCTACGAGCAGTACTTC. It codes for CASKISGSGAYEQYF.

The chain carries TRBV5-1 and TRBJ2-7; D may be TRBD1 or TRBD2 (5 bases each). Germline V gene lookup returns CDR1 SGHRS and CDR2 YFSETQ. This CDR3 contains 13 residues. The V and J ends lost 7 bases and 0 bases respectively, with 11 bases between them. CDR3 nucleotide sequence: TGCGCCAGCGAAGGGGACGGCTCCTACGAGCAGTACTTC. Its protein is CASEGDGSYEQYF.

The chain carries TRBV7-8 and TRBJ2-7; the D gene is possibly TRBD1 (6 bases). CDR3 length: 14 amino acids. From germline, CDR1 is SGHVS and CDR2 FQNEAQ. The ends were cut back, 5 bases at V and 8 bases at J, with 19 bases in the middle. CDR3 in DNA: TGTGCCAGCAGCCGCCCAGACCCAGGGGTGAAGCAGTACTTC. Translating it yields CASSRPDPGVKQYF.

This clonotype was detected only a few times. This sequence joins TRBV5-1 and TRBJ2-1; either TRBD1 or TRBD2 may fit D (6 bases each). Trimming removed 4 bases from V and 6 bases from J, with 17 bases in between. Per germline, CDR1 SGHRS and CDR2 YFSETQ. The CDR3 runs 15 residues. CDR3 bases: TGCGCCAGCAGCACACAAAGAGGGGGAGGCAATGAGCAGTTCTTC. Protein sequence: CASSTQRGGGNEQFF.

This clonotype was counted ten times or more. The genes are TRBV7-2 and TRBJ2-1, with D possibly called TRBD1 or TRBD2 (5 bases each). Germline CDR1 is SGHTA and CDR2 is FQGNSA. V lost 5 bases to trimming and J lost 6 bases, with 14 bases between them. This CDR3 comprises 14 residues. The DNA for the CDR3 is TGTGCCAGCAGCGCAAGACAGAGGGGCAATGAGCAGTTCTTC. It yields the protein CASSARQRGNEQFF.

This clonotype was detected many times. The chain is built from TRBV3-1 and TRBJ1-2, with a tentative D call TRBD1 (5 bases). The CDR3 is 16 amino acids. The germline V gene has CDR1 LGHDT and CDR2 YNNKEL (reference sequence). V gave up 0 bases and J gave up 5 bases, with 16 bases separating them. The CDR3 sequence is CASSQDVLGPYYGYTF. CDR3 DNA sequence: TGTGCCAGCAGCCAAGATGTTTTGGGGCCTTATTATGGCTACACCTTC.

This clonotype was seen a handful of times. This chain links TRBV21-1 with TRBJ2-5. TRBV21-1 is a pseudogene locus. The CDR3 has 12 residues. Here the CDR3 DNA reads TGTGCCAGCAGTCCGACTCCTAAGACCCAGTACTTC. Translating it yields CASSPTPKTQYF.

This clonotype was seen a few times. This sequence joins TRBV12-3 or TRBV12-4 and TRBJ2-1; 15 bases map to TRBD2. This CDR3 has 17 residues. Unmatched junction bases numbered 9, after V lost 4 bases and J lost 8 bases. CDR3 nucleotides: TGTGCCAGCAGTTCCCGGACTAGCGGGAGGGCCTTCGATGAGCAGTTCTTC. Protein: CASSSRTSGRAFDEQFF.

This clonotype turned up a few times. The CDR3 nucleotides read TGTGCCAGCAGCCCGAGAGAAACGCTCTCGGCCAACGTCCTGACTTTC. Amino acid sequence: CASSPRETLSANVLTF. The chain links TRBV7-9 to TRBJ2-6, with D uncertain. Trimming stripped 5 bases from V and 6 bases from J, with 17 bases between. CDR1 and CDR2 (germline): SEHNR, FQNEAQ (reference sequence). The CDR3 spans 16 residues.

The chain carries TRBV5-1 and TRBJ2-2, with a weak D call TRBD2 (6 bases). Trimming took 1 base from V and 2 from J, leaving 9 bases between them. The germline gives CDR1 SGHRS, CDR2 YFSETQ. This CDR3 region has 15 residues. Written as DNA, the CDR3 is TGCGCCAGCAGCTTGCGCGGGATAAACACCGGGGAGCTGTTTTTT. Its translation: CASSLRGINTGELFF.

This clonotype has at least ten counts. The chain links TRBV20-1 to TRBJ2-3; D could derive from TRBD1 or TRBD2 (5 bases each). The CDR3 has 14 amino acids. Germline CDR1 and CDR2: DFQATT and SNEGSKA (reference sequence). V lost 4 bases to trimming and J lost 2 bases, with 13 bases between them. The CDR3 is CSAMMSGTTDTQYF. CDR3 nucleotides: TGCAGTGCTATGATGTCGGGGACCACAGATACGCAGTATTTT.

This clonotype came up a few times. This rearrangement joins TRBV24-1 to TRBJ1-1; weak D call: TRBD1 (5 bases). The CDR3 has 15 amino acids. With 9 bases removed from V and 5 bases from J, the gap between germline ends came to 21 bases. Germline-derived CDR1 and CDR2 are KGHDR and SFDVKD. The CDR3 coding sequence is TGTGCCACCCGCCACCCAAGGTACGGGGGTACTGAAGCTTTCTTT. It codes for CATRHPRYGGTEAFF.

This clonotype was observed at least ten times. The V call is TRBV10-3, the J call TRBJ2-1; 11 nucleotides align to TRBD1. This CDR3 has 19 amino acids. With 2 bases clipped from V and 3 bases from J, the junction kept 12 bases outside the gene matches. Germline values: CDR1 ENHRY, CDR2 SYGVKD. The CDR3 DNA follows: TGTGCCATCAGTGAGCCGGACAGGGGGCCAAATATCTTCTACAATGAGCAGTTCTTC. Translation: CAISEPDRGPNIFYNEQFF.

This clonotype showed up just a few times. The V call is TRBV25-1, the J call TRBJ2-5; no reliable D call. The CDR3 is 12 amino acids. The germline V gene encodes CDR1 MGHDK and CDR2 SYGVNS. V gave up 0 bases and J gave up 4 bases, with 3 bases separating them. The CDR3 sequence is CASSEYGETQYF. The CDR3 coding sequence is TGTGCCAGCAGTGAATACGGAGAGACCCAGTACTTC.

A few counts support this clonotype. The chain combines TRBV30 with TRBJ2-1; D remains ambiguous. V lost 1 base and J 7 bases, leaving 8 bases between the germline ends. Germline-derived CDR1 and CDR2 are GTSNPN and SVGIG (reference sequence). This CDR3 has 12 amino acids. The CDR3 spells CAWSAPGNEQFF. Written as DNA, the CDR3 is TGTGCCTGGAGTGCCCCCGGGAATGAGCAGTTCTTC.

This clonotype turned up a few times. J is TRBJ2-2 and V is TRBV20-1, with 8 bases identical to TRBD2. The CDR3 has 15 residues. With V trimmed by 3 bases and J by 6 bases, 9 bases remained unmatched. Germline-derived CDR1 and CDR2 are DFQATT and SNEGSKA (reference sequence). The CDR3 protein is CSARVAGGRPGELFF. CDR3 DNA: TGCAGTGCTAGGGTGGCGGGAGGACGTCCCGGGGAGCTGTTTTTT.

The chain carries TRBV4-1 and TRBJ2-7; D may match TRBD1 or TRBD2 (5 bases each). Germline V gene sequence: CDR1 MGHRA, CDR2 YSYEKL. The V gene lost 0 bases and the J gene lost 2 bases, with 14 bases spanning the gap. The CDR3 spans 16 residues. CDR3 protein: CASSQDPGRKAYEQYF. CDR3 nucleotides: TGCGCCAGCAGCCAAGACCCGGGACGGAAAGCCTACGAGCAGTACTTC.

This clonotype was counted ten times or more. CDR3 protein: CASSLLTGGNTDTQYF. CDR3 bases: TGTGCCAGCAGCTTATTGACAGGAGGAAACACAGATACGCAGTATTTT. The chain couples TRBV11-2 to TRBJ2-3; a possible D gene is TRBD1 (6 bases). This CDR3 contains 16 residues. Germline V gene lookup returns CDR1 SGHAT and CDR2 FQNNGV. Trimming pared 2 bases from V and 2 bases from J, leaving 14 bases between.

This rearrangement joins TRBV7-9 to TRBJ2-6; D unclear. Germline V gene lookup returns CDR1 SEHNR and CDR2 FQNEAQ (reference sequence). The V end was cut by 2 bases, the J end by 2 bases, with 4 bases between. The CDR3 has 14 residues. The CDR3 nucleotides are TGTGCCAGCAGCTTATTGACTGGGGCCAACGTCCTGACTTTC. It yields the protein CASSLLTGANVLTF. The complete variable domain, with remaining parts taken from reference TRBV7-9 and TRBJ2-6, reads DTGVSQNPRHKITKRGQNVTFRCDPISEHNRLYWYRQTLGQGPEFLTYFQNEAQLEKSRLLSDRFSAERPKGSFSTLEIQRTEQGDSAMYLCASSLLTGANVLTFGAGSRLTVL.

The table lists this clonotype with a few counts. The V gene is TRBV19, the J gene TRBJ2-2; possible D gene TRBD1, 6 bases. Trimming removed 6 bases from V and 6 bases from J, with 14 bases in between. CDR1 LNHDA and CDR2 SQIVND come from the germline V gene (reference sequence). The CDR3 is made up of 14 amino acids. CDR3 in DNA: TGTGCCAGTAGCAACCAAGCAGGGGCCGGGGAGCTGTTTTTT. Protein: CASSNQAGAGELFF.

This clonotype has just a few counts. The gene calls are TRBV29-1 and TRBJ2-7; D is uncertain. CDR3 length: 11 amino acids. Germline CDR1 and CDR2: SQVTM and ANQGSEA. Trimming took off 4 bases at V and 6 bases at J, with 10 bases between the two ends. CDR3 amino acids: CSVGLITEQYF. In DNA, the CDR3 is TGCAGCGTTGGTCTTATCACCGAGCAGTACTTC.

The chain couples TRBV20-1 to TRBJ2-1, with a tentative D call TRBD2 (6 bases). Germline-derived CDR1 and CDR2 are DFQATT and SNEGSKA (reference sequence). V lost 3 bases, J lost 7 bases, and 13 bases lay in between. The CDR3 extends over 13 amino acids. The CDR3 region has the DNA TGCAGTGCTAGTCGCGGGAAGGGAAATGAGCAGTTCTTC. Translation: CSASRGKGNEQFF.

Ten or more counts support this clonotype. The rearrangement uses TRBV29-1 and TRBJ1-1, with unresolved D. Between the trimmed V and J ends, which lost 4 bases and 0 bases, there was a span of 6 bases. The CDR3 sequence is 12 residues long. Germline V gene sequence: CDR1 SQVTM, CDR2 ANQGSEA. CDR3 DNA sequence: TGCAGCGTTGGTTGGGTGAACACTGAAGCTTTCTTT. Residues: CSVGWVNTEAFF.

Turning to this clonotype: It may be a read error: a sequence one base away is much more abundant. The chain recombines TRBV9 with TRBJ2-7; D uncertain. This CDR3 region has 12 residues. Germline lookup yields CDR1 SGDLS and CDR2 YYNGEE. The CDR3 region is CASSADGYEQSF. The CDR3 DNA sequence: TGTGCCAGCAGCGCAGACGGCTACGAGCAGTCCTTC.

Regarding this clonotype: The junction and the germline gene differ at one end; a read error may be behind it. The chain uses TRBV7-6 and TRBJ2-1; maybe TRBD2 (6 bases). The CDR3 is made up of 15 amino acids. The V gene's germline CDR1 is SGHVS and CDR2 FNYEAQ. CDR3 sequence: CASCLETGVYNEQFF. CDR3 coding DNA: TGTGCCAGCTGCTTAGAGACGGGAGTCTACAATGAGCAGTTCTTC.

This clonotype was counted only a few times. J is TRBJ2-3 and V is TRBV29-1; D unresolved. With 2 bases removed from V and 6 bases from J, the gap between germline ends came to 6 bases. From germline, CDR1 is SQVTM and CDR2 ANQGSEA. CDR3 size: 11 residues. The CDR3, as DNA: TGCAGCGTTGAATCTCCTGATACGCAGTATTTT. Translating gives CSVESPDTQYF.

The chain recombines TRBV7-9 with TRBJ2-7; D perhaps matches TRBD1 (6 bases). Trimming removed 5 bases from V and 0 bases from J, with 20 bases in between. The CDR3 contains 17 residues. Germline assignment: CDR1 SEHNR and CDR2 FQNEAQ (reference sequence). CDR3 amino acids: CASSPIDPVGASYEQYF. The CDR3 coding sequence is TGTGCCAGCAGCCCGATCGACCCGGTGGGGGCCTCCTACGAGCAGTACTTC. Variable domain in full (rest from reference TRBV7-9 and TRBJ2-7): DTGVSQNPRHKITKRGQNVTFRCDPISEHNRLYWYRQTLGQGPEFLTYFQNEAQLEKSRLLSDRFSAERPKGSFSTLEIQRTEQGDSAMYLCASSPIDPVGASYEQYFGPGTRLTVT.

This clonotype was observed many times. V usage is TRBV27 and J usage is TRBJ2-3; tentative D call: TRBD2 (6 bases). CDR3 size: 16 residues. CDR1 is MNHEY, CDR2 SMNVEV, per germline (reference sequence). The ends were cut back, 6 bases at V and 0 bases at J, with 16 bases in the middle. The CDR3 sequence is CASSSLAGPSTDTQYF. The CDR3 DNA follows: TGTGCCAGCAGCTCACTGGCGGGGCCAAGCACAGATACGCAGTATTTT.